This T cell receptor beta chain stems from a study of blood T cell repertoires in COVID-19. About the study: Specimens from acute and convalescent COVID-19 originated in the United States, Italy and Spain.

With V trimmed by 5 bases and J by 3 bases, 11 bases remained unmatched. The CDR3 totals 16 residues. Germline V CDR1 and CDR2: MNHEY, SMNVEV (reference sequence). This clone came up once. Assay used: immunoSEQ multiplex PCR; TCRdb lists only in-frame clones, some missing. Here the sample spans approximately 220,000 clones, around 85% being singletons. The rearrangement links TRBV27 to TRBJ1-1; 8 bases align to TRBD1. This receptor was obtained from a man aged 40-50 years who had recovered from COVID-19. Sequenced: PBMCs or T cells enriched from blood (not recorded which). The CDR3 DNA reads TGTGCCAGCAGTACGACAGGGGCTGCGCATTACACTGAAGCTTTCTTT. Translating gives CASSTTGAAHYTEAFF.